The present T cell receptor (beta chain) was sequenced within a study of blood T cells in healthy people across ages. Whole-study context: Template switching retrieved approximately one barcoded beta molecule for each two T cells. Study results and limitations: Per-million-T-cell TCR beta diversity fell roughly linearly with age.

The authors ran a second PCR of roughly 6 to 12 cycles using a sample-barcoded 5' primer and a J-beta primer mix. TCRdb itself ran the 5' RACE reads through MiXCR, one entry per CDR3 protein. The data hold some 1.1 million distinct CDR3 sequences, with more than 30% observed a single time. Staff drew roughly 10 milliliters of peripheral blood from each donor. As regards this clonotype: Its antigen is unknown.

This receptor was obtained from a man aged 18 to 30 in good health. Sequenced input: blood.

The CDR3, as DNA: TGTGCCAGCAGTTACGGCACTCGCCTCGGCTCCTACGAGCAGTACTTC. Encoded protein: CASSYGTRLGSYEQYF. This chain connects TRBV6-5 to TRBJ2-7; unclear D gene. The germline gives CDR1 MNHEY, CDR2 SVGAGI. This CDR3 contains 16 residues. V gave up 2 bases and J gave up 0 bases, with 14 bases separating them.